The 14 T cell receptor beta chains below were found in one sample sequenced in a study of early T cells in non-severe SARS-CoV-2 infection. MiXCR, run by TCRdb on the 5' RACE reads, gives a single entry per CDR3 protein. The data hold around 61,000 distinct CDR3 sequences, with 10% to 15% observed a single time. Sequencing was carried out using whole blood. These receptors originate from an adult who was a healthcare worker with PCR-confirmed SARS-CoV-2 infection or an uninfected control (not recorded which).

This clonotype was observed a handful of times. The rearrangement uses TRBV11-2 and TRBJ2-1; 9 nucleotides agree with TRBD2. V lost 5 bases and J lost 2; bases outside the gene matches: 10. Germline V gene lookup returns CDR1 SGHAT and CDR2 FQNNGV. This CDR3 spans 17 amino acids. The CDR3 here is CASSPRQAGGPYNEQFF. The CDR3 DNA sequence: TGTGCCAGCAGCCCAAGACAGGCGGGAGGGCCCTACAATGAGCAGTTCTTC. The variable domain in full, with the rest retrieved from reference TRBV11-2 and TRBJ2-1, is EAGVAQSPRYKIIEKRQSVAFWCNPISGHATLYWYQQILGQGPKLLIQFQNNGVVDDSQLPKDRFSAERLKGVDSTLKIQPAKLEDSAVYLCASSPRQAGGPYNEQFFGPGTRLTVL.

The gene calls are TRBV11-2 and TRBJ1-2, with unresolved D. Germline V gene lookup returns CDR1 SGHAT and CDR2 FQNNGV. V dropped 2 bases and J dropped 7 bases, with 20 bases sitting between them. The CDR3 extends over 16 amino acids. The CDR3 reads CASSLQVENRPTGYTF. The CDR3 DNA follows: TGTGCCAGCAGCTTACAGGTCGAGAACAGACCCACTGGCTACACCTTC.

In this sample, this clonotype turned up many times. The chain couples TRBV20-1 to TRBJ2-7; 14 nucleotides match TRBD2. Trimming took 6 bases from V and 4 from J; bases not matched to a gene: 8. CDR1 and CDR2 (germline): DFQATT, SNEGSKA (reference sequence). The CDR3 consists of 15 residues. In DNA form, the CDR3 reads TGCAGTGCAAGGACTAGCGGGGGGCGGATGTACGAGCAGTACTTC. Its protein product is CSARTSGGRMYEQYF.

The chain couples TRBV7-8 to TRBJ2-7; TRBD2 is a possible D gene (5 bases). Trimming cost V 5 bases and J 2 bases, with 22 bases left between them. Germline assignment: CDR1 SGHVS and CDR2 FQNEAQ. The CDR3 spans 17 residues. The CDR3 spells CASSQSPGTVGPYEQYF. The CDR3 region has the DNA TGTGCCAGCAGCCAATCCCCGGGAACTGTAGGCCCCTACGAGCAGTACTTC. Supplemented by reference TRBV7-8 and TRBJ2-7, the full variable domain reads GAGVSQSPRYKVAKRGQDVALRCDPISGHVSLFWYQQALGQGPEFLTYFQNEAQLDKSGLPSDRFFAERPEGSVSTLKIQRTQQEDSAVYLCASSQSPGTVGPYEQYFGPGTRLTVT.

This chain links TRBV6-2 or TRBV6-3 with TRBJ2-3; no firm D call. The ends were cut back, 3 bases at V and 5 bases at J, with 3 bases in the middle. The CDR3 has 11 residues. Germline values: CDR1 MNHEY, CDR2 SVGEGT. The CDR3: CASSYKDTQYF. The DNA of the CDR3 is TGTGCCAGCAGTTATAAAGATACGCAGTATTTT.

This clonotype was observed many times. The chain carries TRBV5-1 and TRBJ1-1, with D perhaps TRBD1 (5 bases). V lost 4 bases to trimming and J lost 1 base, with 8 bases between them. The germline V gene has CDR1 SGHRS and CDR2 YFSETQ. The CDR3 has 13 residues. The CDR3 protein is CASSPGQNTEAFF. Written as DNA, the CDR3 is TGCGCCAGCAGCCCTGGACAGAACACTGAAGCTTTCTTT.

This clonotype was counted ten times or more. The chain joins TRBV7-6 to TRBJ2-2; maybe TRBD2 (5 bases). The V end lost 4 bases, the J end lost 0 bases, and 12 bases lay between the germline ends. The CDR3 sequence is 16 residues long. Germline lookup yields CDR1 SGHVS and CDR2 FNYEAQ. CDR3 nucleotide sequence: TGTGCCAGCAGCTCCCGGGGTCGACCGAACACCGGGGAGCTGTTTTTT. Translated, it gives CASSSRGRPNTGELFF.

This clonotype was recorded many times. The chain couples TRBV5-1 to TRBJ2-5; 15 bases fit TRBD2. The ends lost 4 bases at V and 4 bases at J; junction bases unmatched: 11. CDR3 length: 18 amino acids. Germline V gene sequence: CDR1 SGHRS, CDR2 YFSETQ. CDR3 DNA sequence: TGCGCCAGCAGCCACCGGACTAGCGGGAGGGCCGGGGGAGAGACCCAGTACTTC. Its protein is CASSHRTSGRAGGETQYF.

The chain is built from TRBV3-1 and TRBJ2-3; tentative D call: TRBD1 (7 bases). V gave up 2 bases and J gave up 3 bases, with 12 bases separating them. The CDR3 has 15 residues. Germline loops: CDR1 LGHDT, CDR2 YNNKEL (reference sequence). The CDR3 region has the DNA TGTGCCAGCAGCCAATCAGGGGGGCCGACAGATACGCAGTATTTT. Amino acid sequence: CASSQSGGPTDTQYF.

This clonotype was seen repeatedly, ten times or more. This chain joins TRBV11-3 and TRBJ2-1, with D perhaps TRBD2 (5 bases). V was cut by 0 bases and J by 4 bases, with 19 bases left in between. From germline, CDR1 is SGHNT and CDR2 YENEEA. The CDR3 is 18 residues long. The CDR3 nucleotides read TGTGCCAGCAGCTTAGATACGGGGTCGTGGCAGAGATACAATGAGCAGTTCTTC. Translating it yields CASSLDTGSWQRYNEQFF.

Ten or more counts support this clonotype. This chain connects TRBV7-6 to TRBJ2-7; 8 bases align to TRBD1. The CDR3 loop spans 13 amino acids. CDR1 and CDR2 from the germline V gene are SGHVS and FNYEAQ. The junction had 3 bases not matched to a gene; V was cut back by 5 bases and J by 3 bases. CDR3 DNA: TGTGCCAGCAGCAGAGACAGGGGCTACGAGCAGTACTTC. It codes for CASSRDRGYEQYF. The full variable domain, with the rest looked up from reference TRBV7-6 and TRBJ2-7, is GAGVSQSPRYKVTKRGQDVALRCDPISGHVSLYWYRQALGQGPEFLTYFNYEAQQDKSGLPNDRFSAERPEGSISTLTIQRTEQRDSAMYRCASSRDRGYEQYFGPGTRLTVT.

This chain connects TRBV29-1 to TRBJ2-5; 7 bases are shared with TRBD2. The junction had 7 bases not matched to a gene; V was cut back by 3 bases and J by 3 bases. Germline V CDR1 and CDR2: SQVTM, ANQGSEA. CDR3 length: 14 residues. This CDR3 is CSVDGLADEETQYF. DNA of the CDR3: TGCAGCGTTGACGGGCTAGCGGACGAAGAGACCCAGTACTTC.

This clonotype was counted at least ten times. This chain joins TRBV20-1 and TRBJ2-1; D is undetermined. V was cut by 0 bases and J by 10 bases, with 22 bases left in between. The germline CDR1 and CDR2 sequences are DFQATT and SNEGSKA (reference sequence). The CDR3 totals 16 residues. CDR3 sequence reads: CSARDQAASLTMEQFF. CDR3 in DNA: TGCAGTGCTAGAGATCAGGCGGCCTCTCTTACAATGGAGCAGTTCTTC.

The rearrangement uses TRBV5-1 and TRBJ2-7; 10 bases are shared with TRBD1. Germline V CDR1 and CDR2: SGHRS, YFSETQ. CDR3 length equals 15 residues. V gave up 2 bases and J gave up 7 bases; unmatched junction bases: 9. The CDR3 protein is CASSFTGTGVGEQYF. In DNA form, the CDR3 reads TGCGCCAGCAGCTTTACCGGGACAGGGGTCGGTGAGCAGTACTTC.